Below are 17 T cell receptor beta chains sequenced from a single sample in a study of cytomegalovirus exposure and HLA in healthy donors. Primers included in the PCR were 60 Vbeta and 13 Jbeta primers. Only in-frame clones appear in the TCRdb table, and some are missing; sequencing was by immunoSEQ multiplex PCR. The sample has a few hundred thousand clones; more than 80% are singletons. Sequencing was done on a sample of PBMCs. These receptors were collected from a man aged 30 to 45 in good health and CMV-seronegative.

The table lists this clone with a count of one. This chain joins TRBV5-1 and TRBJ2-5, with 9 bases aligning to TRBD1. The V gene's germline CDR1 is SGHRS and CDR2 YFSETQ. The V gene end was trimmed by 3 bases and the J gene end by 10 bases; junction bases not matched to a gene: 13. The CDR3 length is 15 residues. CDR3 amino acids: CASSWTGEGLLDQYF. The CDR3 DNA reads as TGCGCCAGCAGCTGGACAGGGGAGGGACTGCTGGACCAGTACTTC.

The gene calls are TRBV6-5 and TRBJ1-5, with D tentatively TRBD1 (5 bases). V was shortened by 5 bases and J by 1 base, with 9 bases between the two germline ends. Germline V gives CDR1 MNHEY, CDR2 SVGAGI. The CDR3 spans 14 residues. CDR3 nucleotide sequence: TGTGCCAGCAGTGGCGGGGGGAGCAATCAGCCCCAGCATTTT. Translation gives CASSGGGSNQPQHF.

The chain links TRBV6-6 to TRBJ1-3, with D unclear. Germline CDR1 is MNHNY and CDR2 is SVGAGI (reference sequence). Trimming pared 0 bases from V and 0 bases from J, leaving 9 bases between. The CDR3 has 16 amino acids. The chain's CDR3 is CASSYSGGSSGNTIYF. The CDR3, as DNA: TGTGCCAGCAGTTACTCCGGCGGTTCCTCTGGAAACACCATATATTTT.

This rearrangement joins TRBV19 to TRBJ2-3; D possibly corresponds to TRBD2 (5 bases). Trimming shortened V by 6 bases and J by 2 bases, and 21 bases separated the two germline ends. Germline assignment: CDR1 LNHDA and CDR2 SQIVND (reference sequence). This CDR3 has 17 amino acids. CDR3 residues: CASRTREAGSSTDTQYF. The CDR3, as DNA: TGTGCCAGTAGGACCAGAGAGGCGGGTTCTTCCACAGATACGCAGTATTTT.

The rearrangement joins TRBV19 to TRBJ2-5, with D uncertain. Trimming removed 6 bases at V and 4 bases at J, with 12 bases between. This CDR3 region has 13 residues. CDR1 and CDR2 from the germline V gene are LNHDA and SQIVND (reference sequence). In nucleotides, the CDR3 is TGTGCCAGTAGCCGTTTACATGGAGAGACCCAGTACTTC. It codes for CASSRLHGETQYF.

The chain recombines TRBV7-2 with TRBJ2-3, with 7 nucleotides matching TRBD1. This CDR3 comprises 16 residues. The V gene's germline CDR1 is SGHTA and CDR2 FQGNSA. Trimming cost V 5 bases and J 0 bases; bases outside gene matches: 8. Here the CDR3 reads CASSPAGGISTDTQYF. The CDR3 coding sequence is TGTGCCAGCAGCCCCGCAGGGGGAATTAGCACAGATACGCAGTATTTT.

CDR3 in amino acids: CASNPGRGNTEAFF. In DNA form, the CDR3 reads TGTGCCAGTAATCCCGGCAGGGGGAACACTGAAGCTTTCTTT. The V gene is TRBV19, the J gene TRBJ1-1, with D possibly being TRBD1 (6 bases). The V gene lost 7 bases and the J gene lost 1 base, with 13 bases spanning the gap. Per the germline V gene, CDR1 is LNHDA and CDR2 is SQIVND (reference sequence). The CDR3 is made up of 14 amino acids.

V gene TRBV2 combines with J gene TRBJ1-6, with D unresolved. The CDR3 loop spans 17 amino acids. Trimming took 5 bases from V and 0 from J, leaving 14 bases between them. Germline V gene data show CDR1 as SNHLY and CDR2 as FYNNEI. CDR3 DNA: TGTGCCAGCAGTCTTAGGAGCCTGAGCTCCTATAATTCACCCCTCCACTTT. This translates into CASSLRSLSSYNSPLHF.

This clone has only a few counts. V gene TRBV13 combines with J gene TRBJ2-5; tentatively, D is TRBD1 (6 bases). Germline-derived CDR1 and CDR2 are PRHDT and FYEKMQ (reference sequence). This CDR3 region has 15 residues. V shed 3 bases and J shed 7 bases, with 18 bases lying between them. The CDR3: CASSFRDTPGGTQYF. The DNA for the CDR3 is TGTGCCAGCAGCTTCCGGGACACACCCGGAGGGACCCAGTACTTC. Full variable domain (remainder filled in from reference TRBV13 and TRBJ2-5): AAGVIQSPRHLIKEKRETATLKCYPIPRHDTVYWYQQGPGQDPQFLISFYEKMQSDKGSIPDRFSAQQFSDYHSELNMSSLELGDSALYFCASSFRDTPGGTQYFGPGTRLLVL.

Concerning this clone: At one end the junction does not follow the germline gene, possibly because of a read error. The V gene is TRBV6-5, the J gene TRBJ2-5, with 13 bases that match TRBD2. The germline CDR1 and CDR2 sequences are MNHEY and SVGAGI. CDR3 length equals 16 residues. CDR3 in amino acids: CASSWGLAGSQEIQYF. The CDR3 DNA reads TGTGCCAGCAGTTGGGGACTAGCGGGGAGCCAAGAGATCCAGTACTTC.

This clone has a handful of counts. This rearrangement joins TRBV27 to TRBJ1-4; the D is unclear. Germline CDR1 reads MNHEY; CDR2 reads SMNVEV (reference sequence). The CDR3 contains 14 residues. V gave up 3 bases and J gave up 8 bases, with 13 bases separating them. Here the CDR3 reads CASSFSGRREKLFF. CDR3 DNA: TGTGCCAGCAGTTTTTCCGGTAGGAGAGAAAAACTGTTTTTT.

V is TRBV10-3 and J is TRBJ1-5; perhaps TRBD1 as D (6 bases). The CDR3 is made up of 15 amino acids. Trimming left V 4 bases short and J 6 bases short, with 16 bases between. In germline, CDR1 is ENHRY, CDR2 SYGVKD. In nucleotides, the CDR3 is TGTGCCATCAGTGTAGTACAGGGCCTACCTCAGCCCCAGCATTTT. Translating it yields CAISVVQGLPQPQHF.

CDR3 coding DNA: TGTGCCAGCGGCCCATCCTATGGCTACACCTTC. This gives the protein CASGPSYGYTF. V usage is TRBV27 and J usage is TRBJ1-2; D gene uncertain. The V end was cut by 8 bases, the J end by 4 bases, with 8 bases between. The CDR3 length is 11 residues. The germline CDR1 and CDR2 sequences are MNHEY and SMNVEV (reference sequence).

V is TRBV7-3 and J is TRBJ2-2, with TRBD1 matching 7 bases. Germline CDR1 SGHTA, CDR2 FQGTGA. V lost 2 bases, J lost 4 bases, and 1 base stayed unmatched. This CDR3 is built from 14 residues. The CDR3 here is CASSLGDSTGELFF. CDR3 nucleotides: TGTGCCAGCAGCTTAGGGGACAGCACCGGGGAGCTGTTTTTT.

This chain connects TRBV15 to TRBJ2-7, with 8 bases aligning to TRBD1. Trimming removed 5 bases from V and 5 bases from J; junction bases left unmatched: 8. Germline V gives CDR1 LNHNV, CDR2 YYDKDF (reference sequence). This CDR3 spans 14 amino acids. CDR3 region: CATSPWTGHHEQYF. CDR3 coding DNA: TGTGCCACCAGCCCATGGACAGGGCATCACGAGCAGTACTTC.

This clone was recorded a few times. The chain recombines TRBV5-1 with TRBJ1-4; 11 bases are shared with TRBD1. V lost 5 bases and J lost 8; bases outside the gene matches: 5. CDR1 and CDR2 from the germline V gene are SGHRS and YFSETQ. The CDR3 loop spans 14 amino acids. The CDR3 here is CASRGTGGREKLFF. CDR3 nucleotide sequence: TGCGCCAGCAGGGGGACAGGGGGTCGCGAAAAACTGTTTTTT.

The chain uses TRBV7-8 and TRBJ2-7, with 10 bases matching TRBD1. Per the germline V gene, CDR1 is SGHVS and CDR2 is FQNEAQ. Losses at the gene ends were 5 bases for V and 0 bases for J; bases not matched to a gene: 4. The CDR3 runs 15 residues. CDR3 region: CASSPRTGGSYEQYF. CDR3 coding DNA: TGTGCCAGCAGCCCAAGGACAGGGGGCTCCTACGAGCAGTACTTC.